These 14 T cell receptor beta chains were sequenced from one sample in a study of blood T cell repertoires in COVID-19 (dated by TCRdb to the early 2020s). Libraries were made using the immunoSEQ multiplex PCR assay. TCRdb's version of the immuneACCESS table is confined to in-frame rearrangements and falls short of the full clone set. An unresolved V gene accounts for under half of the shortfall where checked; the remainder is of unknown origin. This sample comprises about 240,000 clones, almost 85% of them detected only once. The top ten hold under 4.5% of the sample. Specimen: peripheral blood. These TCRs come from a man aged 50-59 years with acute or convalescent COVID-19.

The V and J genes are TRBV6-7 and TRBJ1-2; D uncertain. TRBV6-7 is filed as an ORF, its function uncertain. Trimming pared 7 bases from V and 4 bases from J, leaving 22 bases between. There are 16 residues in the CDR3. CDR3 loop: CASISPFLGSSYGYTF. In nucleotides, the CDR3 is TGTGCCAGCATATCGCCCTTCCTAGGCAGCTCCTATGGCTACACCTTC.

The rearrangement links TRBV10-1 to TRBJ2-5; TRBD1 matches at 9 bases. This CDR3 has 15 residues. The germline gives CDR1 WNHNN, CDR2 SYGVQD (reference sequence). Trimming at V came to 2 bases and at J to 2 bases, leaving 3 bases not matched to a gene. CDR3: CASSEPGQGQETQYF. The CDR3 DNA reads TGCGCCAGCAGTGAGCCCGGACAGGGGCAAGAGACCCAGTACTTC.

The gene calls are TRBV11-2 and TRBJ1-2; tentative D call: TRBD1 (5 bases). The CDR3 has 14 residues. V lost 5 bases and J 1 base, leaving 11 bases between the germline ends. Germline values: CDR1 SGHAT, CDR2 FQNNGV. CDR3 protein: CASSASRDNYGYTF. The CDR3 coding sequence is TGTGCCAGCAGCGCCTCCAGGGATAACTATGGCTACACCTTC.

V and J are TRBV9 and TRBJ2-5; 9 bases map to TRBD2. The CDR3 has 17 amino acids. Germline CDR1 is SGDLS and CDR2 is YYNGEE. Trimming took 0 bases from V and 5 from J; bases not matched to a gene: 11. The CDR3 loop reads CASSVEAGGGARETQYF. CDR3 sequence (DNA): TGTGCCAGCAGCGTAGAGGCGGGCGGGGGGGCCCGGGAGACCCAGTACTTC. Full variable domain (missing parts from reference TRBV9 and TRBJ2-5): DSGVTQTPKHLITATGQRVTLRCSPRSGDLSVYWYQQSLDQGLQFLIQYYNGEERAKGNILERFSAQQFPDLHSELNLSSLELGDSALYFCASSVEAGGGARETQYFGPGTRLLVL.

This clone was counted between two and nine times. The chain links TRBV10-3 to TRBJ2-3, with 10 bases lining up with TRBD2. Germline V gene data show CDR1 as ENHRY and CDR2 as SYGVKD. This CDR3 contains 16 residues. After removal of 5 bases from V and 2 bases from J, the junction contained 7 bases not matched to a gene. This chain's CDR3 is CAISLGLAEHTDTQYF. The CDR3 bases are TGTGCCATCAGTCTTGGACTAGCGGAGCACACAGATACGCAGTATTTT.

CDR3 nucleotide sequence: TGTGCCAGCAGTGAAGTACCCAGGGCGGACACTGAAGCTTTCTTT. It encodes CASSEVPRADTEAFF. The chain has TRBV6-1 and TRBJ1-1; D is perhaps TRBD1 (5 bases). CDR1 and CDR2 from the germline V gene are MNHNS and SASEGT. Trimming pared 1 base from V and 3 bases from J, leaving 12 bases between. The CDR3 is 15 residues long.

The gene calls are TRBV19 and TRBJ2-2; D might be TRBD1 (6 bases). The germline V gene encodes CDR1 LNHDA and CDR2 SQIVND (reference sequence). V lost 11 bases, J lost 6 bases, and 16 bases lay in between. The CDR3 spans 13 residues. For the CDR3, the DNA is TGTGCCTCTGGGCAGGGGTTGGCCGGGGAGCTGTTTTTT. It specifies CASGQGLAGELFF.

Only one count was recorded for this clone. The CDR3 region is CASSPLGSSETQYF. CDR3 coding DNA: TGTGCCAGCAGCCCCCTGGGGAGTTCCGAGACCCAGTACTTC. The chain carries TRBV3-1 (or the pseudogene TRBV3-2) and TRBJ2-5; possible D gene TRBD2, 5 bases. The CDR3 is 14 residues long. Germline CDR1 and CDR2: LGHDT and YNNKEL (reference sequence). V shed 4 bases and J shed 5 bases, with 14 bases lying between them.

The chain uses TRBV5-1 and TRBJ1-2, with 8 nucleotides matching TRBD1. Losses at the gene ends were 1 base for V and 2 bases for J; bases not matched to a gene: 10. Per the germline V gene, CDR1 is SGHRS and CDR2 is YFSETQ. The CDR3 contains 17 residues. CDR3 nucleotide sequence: TGCGCCAGCAGCTTGACCCCCGTGACAGGGGTAAACTATGGCTACACCTTC. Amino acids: CASSLTPVTGVNYGYTF.

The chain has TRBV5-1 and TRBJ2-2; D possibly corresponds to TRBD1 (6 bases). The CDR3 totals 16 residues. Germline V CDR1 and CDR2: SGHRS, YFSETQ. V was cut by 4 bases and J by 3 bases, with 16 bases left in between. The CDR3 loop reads CASSPLVRTDTGELFF. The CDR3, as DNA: TGCGCCAGCAGCCCCTTGGTCAGGACAGACACCGGGGAGCTGTTTTTT.

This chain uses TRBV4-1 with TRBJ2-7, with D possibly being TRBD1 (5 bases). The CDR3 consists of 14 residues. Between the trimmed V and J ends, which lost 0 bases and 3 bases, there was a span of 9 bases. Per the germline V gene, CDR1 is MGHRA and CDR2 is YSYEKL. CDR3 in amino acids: CASSQDPDSYEQYF. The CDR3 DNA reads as TGCGCCAGCAGCCAAGACCCCGACAGCTACGAGCAGTACTTC.

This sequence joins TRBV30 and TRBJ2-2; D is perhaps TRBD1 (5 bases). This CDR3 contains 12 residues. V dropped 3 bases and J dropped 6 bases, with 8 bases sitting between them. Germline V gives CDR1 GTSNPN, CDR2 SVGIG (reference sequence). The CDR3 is CAWRDMAGELFF. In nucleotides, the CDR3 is TGTGCCTGGAGGGACATGGCCGGGGAGCTGTTTTTT.

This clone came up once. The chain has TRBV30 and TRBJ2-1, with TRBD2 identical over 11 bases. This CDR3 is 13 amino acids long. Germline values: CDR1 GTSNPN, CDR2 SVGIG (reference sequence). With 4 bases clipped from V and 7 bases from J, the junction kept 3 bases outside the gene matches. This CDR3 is CAWTSGGRNEQFF. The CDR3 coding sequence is TGTGCCTGGACTAGCGGGGGGCGAAATGAGCAGTTCTTC.

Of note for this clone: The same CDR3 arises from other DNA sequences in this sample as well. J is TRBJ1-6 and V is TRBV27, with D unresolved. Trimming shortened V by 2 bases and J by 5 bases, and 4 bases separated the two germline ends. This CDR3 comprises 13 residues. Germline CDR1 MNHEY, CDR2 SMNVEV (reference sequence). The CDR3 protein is CASSLVNNSPLHF. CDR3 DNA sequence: TGTGCCAGCAGTTTAGTCAATAATTCACCCCTCCACTTT.